The present T cell receptor beta chain was sequenced within a study of blood T cell repertoires in COVID-19. Study-level background: T cells, B-cell-depleted T cells, or PBMCs provided the cDNA or gDNA that served as material.

Repertoires were generated with immunoSEQ multiplex PCR, while TCRdb's copy carries only in-frame clones and drops some. This sample has under 300,000 clones; roughly 84% occur once, and the top ten carry more than 1.1%. The specimen was peripheral blood. The source is a human donor with COVID-19, enrolled during active disease. The donor label of this sample is uncertain.

The CDR3 protein is CASSGDRGVGETQYF. In nucleotides, the CDR3 is TGTGCCAGCAGTGGGGACAGGGGAGTAGGTGAGACCCAGTACTTC. The V call is TRBV28, the J call TRBJ2-5; 10 bases match TRBD1. This CDR3 has 15 residues. Germline CDR1 reads MDHEN; CDR2 reads SYDVKM. V lost 5 bases and J lost 5; bases outside the gene matches: 8.